A single T cell receptor (beta chain) is shown here with its context. The antigen is not known. The repertoire was sequenced with immunoSEQ multiplex PCR; TCRdb's copy has only in-frame clones and lacks some. Here the sample spans around 40,000 clones, 70% to 80% being singletons. V was trimmed by 4 bases and J by 3 bases, leaving 13 bases between them. Germline CDR1 and CDR2: SGHTS and YDEGEE. The CDR3 sequence is 14 residues long. These data originate in a study of PD-1 blockade in mismatch repair-deficient tumors. Broader study findings: After pembrolizumab, tumor-resident clones rose rapidly, then generally contracted before radiologic responses.

The sample was peripheral blood, taken 4 weeks after starting pembrolizumab. V gene TRBV5-8 combines with J gene TRBJ1-2; D call uncertain. This receptor was identified in an adult with mismatch repair-deficient cancer. CDR3 in amino acids: CASSAVRYYYGYTF. The CDR3 DNA reads TGTGCCAGCAGCGCGGTGAGGTATTACTATGGCTACACCTTC.